This T cell receptor (beta chain) appears in the sequencing data of a study of memory CD4+ T cells and cytomegalovirus serostatus. The protocol was immunoSEQ multiplex PCR, while the TCRdb copy is restricted to in-frame clones and leaves out a portion. The data show about 25,000 clones, approximately 75% seen once. Germline V CDR1 and CDR2: SGHTA, FQGNSA. The CDR3 contains 12 residues. V lost 8 bases to trimming and J lost 10 bases, with 14 bases between them. The sort gate was single viable CD3+CD4+CD8-CD45RO+ cells for memory CD4+ T cells. After thawing, CD4+ T cells were positively selected. J is TRBJ1-4 and V is TRBV7-2, with D perhaps matching TRBD1 (5 bases). The sample consisted of memory CD4+ T cells from blood. The receptor's source is an adult in good health and CMV-seronegative. Here the CDR3 DNA reads TGTGCCAGCCAAGATAGGGGCGGAAAACTGTTTTTT. It translates to CASQDRGGKLFF.